This entry lists 5 T cell receptor beta chains sequenced from one sample in a study of sequential checkpoint blockade in melanoma. Using immunoSEQ multiplex PCR, the repertoire was profiled, and TCRdb retains in-frame clones only, with some absent. The repertoire consists of some 9,400 clones, with roughly 77% occurring once and the leading ten covering 24%. The treatment was: randomized to nivolumab then ipilimumab (arm A) or the reverse (arm B). Sequenced here: CD8+ T cells sorted from blood (inferred from file names), sampled from a patient given nivolumab and ipilimumab in sequence. These receptor sequences come from a human donor with melanoma.

V and J are TRBV19 and TRBJ2-5, with 8 nucleotides matching TRBD2. The end of the DNA aligns better with TRBJ2-7, so the J call may be wrong. The germline CDR1 and CDR2 sequences are LNHDA and SQIVND (reference sequence). This CDR3 has 16 residues. CDR3 DNA sequence: TGTGCCAGTAGTATGGGCTTGGTAGCGGGGATCTACGAGCAGTACTTC. Protein product: CASSMGLVAGIYEQYF.

This chain connects TRBV15 to TRBJ2-5, with a possible D match to TRBD1 (5 bases). Deletions cut 0 bases from V and 3 bases from J, with 5 bases between. Germline CDR1 LNHNV, CDR2 YYDKDF (reference sequence). The CDR3 length is 13 residues. CDR3 sequence: CATSREDKETQYF. CDR3 bases: TGTGCCACCAGCAGAGAGGACAAAGAGACCCAGTACTTC.

V and J are TRBV7-9 and TRBJ2-5, with a possible D match to TRBD2 (7 bases). The CDR3 has 16 residues. With 1 base removed from V and 1 base from J, the gap between germline ends came to 13 bases. Germline CDR1 reads SEHNR; CDR2 reads FQNEAQ (reference sequence). The CDR3 coding sequence is TGTGCCAGCAGCTTAGAGGGAGGGGGGCCCCAAGAGACCCAGTACTTC. It specifies CASSLEGGGPQETQYF.

The rearrangement uses TRBV10-3 and TRBJ2-7; D is perhaps TRBD2 (7 bases). Germline values: CDR1 ENHRY, CDR2 SYGVKD. V was cut by 0 bases and J by 3 bases, with 18 bases left in between. CDR3 length: 17 amino acids. CDR3 nucleotides: TGTGCCATCAGTGAGTCCCGCGGGGGCCTGACTCACTACGAGCAGTACTTC. Protein: CAISESRGGLTHYEQYF.

The V call is TRBV6-1, the J call TRBJ1-2, with 9 bases identical to TRBD1. In germline, CDR1 is MNHNS, CDR2 SASEGT. V trimming: 1 base; J trimming: 2 bases; junction bases outside the gene matches: 2. This CDR3 contains 15 residues. CDR3 DNA sequence: TGTGCCAGCAGTGAAGGGACAGGGGCCAACTATGGCTACACCTTC. As protein: CASSEGTGANYGYTF.